There are a few counts of the clone carrying this TCR beta chain. Its target is not known. Not enrolled were patients with uncontrolled infection, other autoimmune disease, pregnancy or lactation. The authors obtained PBMCs from 10 ml of fresh peripheral blood. Germline V gene lookup returns CDR1 ENHRY and CDR2 SYGVKD. This CDR3 has 14 residues. The V and J ends lost 6 bases and 2 bases respectively, with 10 bases between them. The source of the sample is a study of T cells in Graves' hyperthyroidism and ophthalmopathy. Findings and caveats of the study: Median prediction lead before ophthalmopathy onset was 6 to 8 months with the model.

What was amplified from RNA transcripts were TCR beta CDR3 regions. First-round RT-PCR with HTBI primers amplified the TCR CDR3 region. TCRdb redid the calling of the multiplex PCR reads with MiXCR, one entry per CDR3 protein. The sample carries about 640,000 distinct CDR3 sequences, more than 20% recorded once. Material: blood. The rearrangement uses TRBV10-3 and TRBJ2-2; no clear D gene. The source of this sequence is a man younger than 45 with Graves' ophthalmopathy. For the CDR3, the DNA is TGTGCCATCAGGCCGGAAACAAACACCGGGGAGCTGTTTTTT. Translated, it gives CAIRPETNTGELFF.